This T cell receptor beta chain appears in the sequencing data of a study of identical twins. Notes on this clonotype: Its target is not known.

The CDR3 is 14 amino acids. V shed 0 bases and J shed 7 bases, with 12 bases lying between them. Germline CDR1 MNHNS, CDR2 SASEGT. Study observations and caveats: High-abundance cord blood beta clonotypes had fewer insertions; memory repertoires showed none.

Using its own MiXCR run on the 5' RACE reads, TCRdb lists one record per CDR3 protein. The table shows some 500,000 distinct CDR3 sequences, with 14% occurring only once. This sample also belongs to another study, concerning yellow fever vaccine responses in identical twins.

The chain is built from TRBV6-1 and TRBJ2-5, with a possible D match to TRBD1 (6 bases). The TCR was taken from a woman between 18 and 29 years old in good health. The sequencing input was CD4+ T cells sorted from blood. CDR3 nucleotides: TGTGCCAGCAGTGAAGCGGAAAGGACAGTGACCCAGTACTTC. It yields the protein CASSEAERTVTQYF.